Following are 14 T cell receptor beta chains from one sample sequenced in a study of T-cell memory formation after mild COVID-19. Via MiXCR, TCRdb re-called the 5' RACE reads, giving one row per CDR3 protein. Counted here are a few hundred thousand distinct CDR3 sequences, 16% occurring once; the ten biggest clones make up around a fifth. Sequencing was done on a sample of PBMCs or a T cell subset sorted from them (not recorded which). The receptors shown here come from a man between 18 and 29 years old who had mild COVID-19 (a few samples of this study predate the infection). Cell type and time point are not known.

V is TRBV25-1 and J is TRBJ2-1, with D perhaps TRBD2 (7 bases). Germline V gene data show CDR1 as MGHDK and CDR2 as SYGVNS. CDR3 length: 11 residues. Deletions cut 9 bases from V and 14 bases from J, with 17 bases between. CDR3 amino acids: CASGQRGPEFF. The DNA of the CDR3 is TGTGCCAGTGGACAGCGGGGCCCGGAGTTCTTC.

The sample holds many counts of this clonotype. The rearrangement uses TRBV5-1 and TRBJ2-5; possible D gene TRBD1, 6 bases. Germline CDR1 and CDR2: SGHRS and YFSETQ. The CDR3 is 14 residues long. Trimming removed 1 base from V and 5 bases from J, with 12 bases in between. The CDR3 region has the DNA TGCGCCAGCAGCTTGTTGGGGGCCGGGGAGACCCAGTACTTC. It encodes CASSLLGAGETQYF. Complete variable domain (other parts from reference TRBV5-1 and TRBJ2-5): KAGVTQTPRYLIKTRGQQVTLSCSPISGHRSVSWYQQTPGQGLQFLFEYFSETQRNKGNFPGRFSGRQFSNSRSEMNVSTLELGDSALYLCASSLLGAGETQYFGPGTRLLVL.

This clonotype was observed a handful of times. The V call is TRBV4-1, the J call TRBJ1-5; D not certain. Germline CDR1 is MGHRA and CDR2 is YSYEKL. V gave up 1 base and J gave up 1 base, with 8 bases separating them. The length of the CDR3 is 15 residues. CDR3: CASSQAGWSNQPQHF. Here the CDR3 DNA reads TGCGCCAGCAGCCAAGCAGGATGGAGCAATCAGCCCCAGCATTTT.

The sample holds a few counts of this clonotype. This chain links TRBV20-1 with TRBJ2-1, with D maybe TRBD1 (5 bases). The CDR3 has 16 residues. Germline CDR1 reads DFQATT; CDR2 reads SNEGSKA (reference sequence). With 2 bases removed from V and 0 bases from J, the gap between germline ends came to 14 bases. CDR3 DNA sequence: TGCAGTGCTAGAAAGGGGCTGGAGCTCTCCTACAATGAGCAGTTCTTC. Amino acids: CSARKGLELSYNEQFF.

CDR3 DNA sequence: TGCGCCAGCAGCCTCTGGGACGATATAAACACTGAAGCTTTCTTT. Translating gives CASSLWDDINTEAFF. This chain uses TRBV5-1 with TRBJ1-1, with a tentative D call TRBD1 (5 bases). The CDR3 extends over 15 amino acids. Deletions cut 4 bases from V and 2 bases from J, with 15 bases between. Germline V lookup: CDR1 SGHRS, CDR2 YFSETQ. The complete variable domain, with remaining parts taken from reference TRBV5-1 and TRBJ1-1, reads KAGVTQTPRYLIKTRGQQVTLSCSPISGHRSVSWYQQTPGQGLQFLFEYFSETQRNKGNFPGRFSGRQFSNSRSEMNVSTLELGDSALYLCASSLWDDINTEAFFGQGTRLTVV.

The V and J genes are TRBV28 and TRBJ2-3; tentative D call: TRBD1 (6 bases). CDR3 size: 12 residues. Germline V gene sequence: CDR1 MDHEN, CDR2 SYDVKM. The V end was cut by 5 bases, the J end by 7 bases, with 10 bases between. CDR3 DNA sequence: TGTGCCAGCAGTGGGGACACCTATACGCAGTATTTT. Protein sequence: CASSGDTYTQYF. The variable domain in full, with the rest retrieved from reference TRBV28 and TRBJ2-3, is DVKVTQSSRYLVKRTGEKVFLECVQDMDHENMFWYRQDPGLGLRLIYFSYDVKMKEKGDIPEGYSVSREKKERFSLILESASTNQTSMYLCASSGDTYTQYFGPGTRLTVL.

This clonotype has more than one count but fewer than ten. CDR3 loop: CASSEQGDGYTF. CDR3 coding DNA: TGTGCCAGCAGCGAACAGGGGGATGGCTACACCTTC. This chain connects TRBV2 to TRBJ1-2, with 8 bases matching TRBD1. V shed 6 bases, J shed 6 bases, and the junction held 3 bases outside the gene matches. CDR1 is SNHLY, CDR2 FYNNEI, per germline. The CDR3 length is 12 residues.

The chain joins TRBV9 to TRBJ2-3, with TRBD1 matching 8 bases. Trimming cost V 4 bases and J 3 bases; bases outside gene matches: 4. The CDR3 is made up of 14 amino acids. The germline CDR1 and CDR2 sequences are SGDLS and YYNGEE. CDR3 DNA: TGTGCCAGCAGCATGGACAGGGTGACAGATACGCAGTATTTT. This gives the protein CASSMDRVTDTQYF.

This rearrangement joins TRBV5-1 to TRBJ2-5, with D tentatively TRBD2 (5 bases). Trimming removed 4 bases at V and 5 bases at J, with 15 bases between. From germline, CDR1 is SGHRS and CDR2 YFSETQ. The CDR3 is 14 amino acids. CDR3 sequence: CASSTLGAKETQYF. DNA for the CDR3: TGCGCCAGCAGCACGCTGGGAGCAAAGGAGACCCAGTACTTC.

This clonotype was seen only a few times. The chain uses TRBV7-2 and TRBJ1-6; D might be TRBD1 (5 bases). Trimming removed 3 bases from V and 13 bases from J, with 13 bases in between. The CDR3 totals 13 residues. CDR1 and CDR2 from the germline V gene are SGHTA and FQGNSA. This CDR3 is CASSFGDRAPLHF. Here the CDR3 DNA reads TGTGCCAGCAGCTTTGGGGACCGGGCCCCCCTCCACTTT. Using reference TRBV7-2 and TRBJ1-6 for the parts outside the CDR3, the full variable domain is GAGVSQSPSNKVTEKGKDVELRCDPISGHTALYWYRQSLGQGLEFLIYFQGNSAPDKSGLPSDRFSAERTGGSVSTLTIQRTQQEDSAVYLCASSFGDRAPLHFGNGTRLTVT.

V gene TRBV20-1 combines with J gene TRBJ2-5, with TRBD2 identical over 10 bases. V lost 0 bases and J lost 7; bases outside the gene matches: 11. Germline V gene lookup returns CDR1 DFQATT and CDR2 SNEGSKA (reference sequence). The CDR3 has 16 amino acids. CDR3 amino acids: CSARDISGGAQATQYF. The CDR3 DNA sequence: TGCAGTGCTAGAGATATAAGCGGGGGGGCCCAGGCGACCCAGTACTTC.

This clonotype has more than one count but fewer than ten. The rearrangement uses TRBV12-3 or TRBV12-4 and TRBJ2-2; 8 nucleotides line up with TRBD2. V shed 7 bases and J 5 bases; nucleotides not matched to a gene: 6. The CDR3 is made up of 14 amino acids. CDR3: CASMRGAWTGELFF. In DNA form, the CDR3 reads TGTGCCAGCATGCGGGGGGCTTGGACCGGGGAGCTGTTTTTT.

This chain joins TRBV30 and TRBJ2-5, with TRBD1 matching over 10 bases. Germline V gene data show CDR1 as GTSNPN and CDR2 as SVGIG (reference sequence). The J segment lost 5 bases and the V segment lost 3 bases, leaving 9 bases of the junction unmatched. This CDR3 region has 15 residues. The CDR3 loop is CAWSLGQGQLETQYF. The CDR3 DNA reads TGTGCCTGGAGCTTGGGACAGGGGCAATTGGAGACCCAGTACTTC.

In DNA form, the CDR3 reads TGTGCCAGCAGCTTACAGGCAAACCGGGACGGTGGCTACACCTTC. Encoded protein: CASSLQANRDGGYTF. The V and J genes are TRBV7-2 and TRBJ1-2; tentatively, D is TRBD1 (5 bases). This CDR3 region has 15 residues. Germline CDR1 is SGHTA and CDR2 is FQGNSA. V was clipped by 2 bases and J by 7 bases, with 17 bases between them.